The 21 T cell receptor beta chains listed next were all sequenced from one sample in a study of post-analysis software for immune sequencing data. Regarding the study as a whole: TRBV5-6, TRBV5-1 and TRBV20-1 belonged to a set of about five TRBV segments that were more frequent in patients than controls.

Carried by the TCR beta cDNA libraries were unique molecular identifiers. MiXCR was run by TCRdb on the PCR reads, yielding one entry per CDR3 protein. The sample holds roughly 870,000 distinct CDR3 sequences; about 53% are singletons and the top ten take approximately 4.3%. Which antigens these TCRs recognize remains unknown. Material: blood. These receptors all stem from a girl aged 5 to 17 with multiple sclerosis.

The chain joins TRBV5-1 to TRBJ1-4; the D is unclear. CDR1 and CDR2 from the germline V gene are SGHRS and YFSETQ. Between the trimmed V and J ends, which lost 5 bases and 8 bases, there was a span of 19 bases. There are 15 residues in the CDR3. The CDR3 sequence is CASSDGPRREEKLFF. CDR3 sequence (DNA): TGCGCCAGCAGTGATGGGCCCAGACGCGAGGAAAAACTGTTTTTT.

The chain carries TRBV30 and TRBJ2-3; D might be TRBD2 (5 bases). Trimming removed 2 bases from V and 4 bases from J, with 22 bases in between. Germline V gene lookup returns CDR1 GTSNPN and CDR2 SVGIG (reference sequence). This CDR3 comprises 17 residues. The CDR3 protein is CAWSPWTGRLSADTQYF. In DNA form, the CDR3 reads TGTGCCTGGAGTCCTTGGACGGGTCGACTTAGCGCAGATACGCAGTATTTT.

V gene TRBV5-1 combines with J gene TRBJ2-7, with D possibly TRBD1 on 5 matching bases. Trimming stripped 2 bases from V and 0 bases from J, with 12 bases between. CDR3 length: 15 amino acids. Germline CDR1 and CDR2: SGHRS and YFSETQ. CDR3 in DNA: TGCGCCAGCAGCTTTCAGGGCAGTCTCTCCTACGAGCAGTACTTC. It translates to CASSFQGSLSYEQYF.

The chain employs TRBV27 and TRBJ2-7; 8 bases fit TRBD1. The better agreement between TRBJ2-5 and the DNA end casts doubt on the J call. CDR3 length: 15 amino acids. Per germline, CDR1 MNHEY and CDR2 SMNVEV (reference sequence). For the CDR3, the DNA is TGTGCCAGCAGTGCCTCCAGGGGGCTTGGGGAGACCCAGTACTTC. Translation gives CASSASRGLGETQYF.

The chain links TRBV7-6 to TRBJ2-2, with 8 bases matching TRBD1. This CDR3 has 17 residues. Germline trimming cut 3 bases from V and 5 bases from J; bases unmatched to any gene: 11. CDR1 and CDR2 (germline): SGHVS, FNYEAQ. The chain's CDR3 is CASSFDPGQGRTGELFF. CDR3 in DNA: TGTGCCAGCAGCTTCGACCCTGGACAGGGAAGGACCGGGGAGCTGTTTTTT.

This clonotype was found a few times. This chain connects TRBV14 to TRBJ1-2, with TRBD1 as a possible D gene (5 bases). CDR1 is SGHDN, CDR2 FVKESK, per germline. The CDR3 has 13 amino acids. V dropped 1 base and J dropped 8 bases, with 11 bases sitting between them. The CDR3 sequence is CASSQAMGDGYTF. In DNA form, the CDR3 reads TGTGCCAGCAGCCAAGCGATGGGGGACGGCTACACCTTC.

This clonotype was recorded a few times. The chain recombines TRBV7-8 with TRBJ2-3; 8 bases align to TRBD2. The ends lost 5 bases at V and 4 bases at J; junction bases unmatched: 5. The CDR3 runs to 14 residues. Germline lookup yields CDR1 SGHVS and CDR2 FQNEAQ. CDR3 protein: CASSPAGGSDTQYF. CDR3 DNA sequence: TGTGCCAGCAGCCCGGCGGGAGGTTCAGATACGCAGTATTTT.

This clonotype was picked up a small number of times. The chain has TRBV4-1 and TRBJ2-5; 7 bases match TRBD1. Germline CDR1 is MGHRA and CDR2 is YSYEKL. Trimming cost V 3 bases and J 11 bases; bases outside gene matches: 18. This CDR3 spans 16 amino acids. As DNA, the CDR3 is TGCGCCAGCAGCCAGGATCCGGGACAGCCAACTAGGGAGCAGTACTTC. This codes for CASSQDPGQPTREQYF.

The chain links TRBV5-1 to TRBJ1-1, with a tentative D call TRBD1 (6 bases). The CDR3 is 16 residues long. Trimming removed 0 bases from V and 5 bases from J, with 17 bases in between. Germline lookup yields CDR1 SGHRS and CDR2 YFSETQ. CDR3 nucleotide sequence: TGCGCCAGCAGCTTGGATCTGGGGCGGAGGGGGACTGAAGCTTTCTTT. This encodes CASSLDLGRRGTEAFF.

The table lists this clonotype with a few counts. V usage is TRBV29-1 and J usage is TRBJ2-7; TRBD2 matches at 9 bases. The CDR3 has 13 amino acids. V gave up 3 bases and J gave up 3 bases; unmatched junction bases: 3. Germline V gene sequence: CDR1 SQVTM, CDR2 ANQGSEA. As DNA, the CDR3 is TGCAGCGTTGATCGTAGCGGGAGCTACGAGCAGTACTTC. Amino acid sequence: CSVDRSGSYEQYF.

V and J are TRBV20-1 and TRBJ2-1; TRBD2 matches at 10 bases. CDR3 length equals 13 residues. Germline lookup yields CDR1 DFQATT and CDR2 SNEGSKA (reference sequence). V dropped 3 bases and J dropped 8; count of bases not matched to a gene: 4. The chain's CDR3 is CSARLAGVYEQFF. The CDR3 DNA reads TGCAGTGCTAGGCTAGCGGGAGTATATGAGCAGTTCTTC.

This clonotype was counted only a few times. J is TRBJ1-4 and V is TRBV7-9, with a possible D match to TRBD1 (5 bases). Germline CDR1 is SEHNR and CDR2 is FQNEAQ (reference sequence). V was clipped by 1 base and J by 7 bases, with 10 bases between them. CDR3 length equals 14 residues. This CDR3 is CASSLEGTREKLFF. CDR3 nucleotide sequence: TGTGCCAGCAGCTTAGAGGGGACTCGTGAAAAACTGTTTTTT.

This clonotype turned up a few times. V gene TRBV20-1 combines with J gene TRBJ2-1; 9 positions agree with TRBD1. The CDR3 covers 17 residues. CDR1 is DFQATT, CDR2 SNEGSKA, per germline (reference sequence). V lost 2 bases to trimming and J lost 5 bases; unmatched junction nucleotides: 13. The CDR3, as DNA: TGCAGTGCTAGATATAACAGGGGGCTCCTTGGGCACAATGAGCAGTTCTTC. Translating gives CSARYNRGLLGHNEQFF.

This clonotype turned up a few times. This rearrangement joins TRBV2 to TRBJ2-1; D may match TRBD1 or TRBD2 (5 bases each). Germline V lookup: CDR1 SNHLY, CDR2 FYNNEI. CDR3 length: 14 amino acids. V was trimmed by 8 bases and J by 5 bases, leaving 16 bases between them. CDR3 nucleotides: TGTGCCAGCCAGGGAGTTTACTTGGACAATGAGCAGTTCTTC. Residues: CASQGVYLDNEQFF.

This clonotype was detected only once. The rearrangement joins TRBV7-3 to TRBJ2-6; TRBD2 aligns across 12 bases. Germline values: CDR1 SGHTA, CDR2 FQGTGA. The CDR3 sequence is 18 residues long. Germline trimming cut 5 bases from V and 0 bases from J; bases unmatched to any gene: 5. The CDR3 DNA sequence: TGTGCCAGCAGCCCCGCTAGCGGGGGGGTCTCTGGGGCCAACGTCCTGACTTTC. Its protein is CASSPASGGVSGANVLTF.

The gene calls are TRBV25-1 and TRBJ2-7, with D perhaps being TRBD1 or TRBD2 (6 bases each). With the DNA end fitting TRBJ2-5 better, the J assignment may be wrong. The CDR3 is 11 amino acids. From germline, CDR1 is MGHDK and CDR2 SYGVNS. CDR3 nucleotides: TGTGCCAGCATAGGGGGGCAGACCCAGTACTTC. Translating it yields CASIGGQTQYF.

This chain connects TRBV12-3 or TRBV12-4 to TRBJ2-4; 8 nucleotides line up with TRBD2. The J call may be faulty, since TRBJ2-7 better matches the DNA end. This CDR3 is built from 14 residues. The CDR3 loop is CASRPAGAGYEQYF. CDR3 DNA: TGTGCCAGCAGGCCAGCGGGAGCGGGGTACGAGCAGTACTTC.

This clonotype turned up a few times. V usage is TRBV5-1 and J usage is TRBJ2-1, with D perhaps matching TRBD2 (6 bases). The CDR3 is 17 residues long. V was pared by 3 bases and J by 9 bases, with 25 bases between. Germline V lookup: CDR1 SGHRS, CDR2 YFSETQ. The CDR3 protein is CASSSPYRDSSTFEQFF. The CDR3 region has the DNA TGCGCCAGCAGCTCTCCCTACCGGGACTCATCGACGTTTGAGCAGTTCTTC.

A word on this clonotype: Germline and junction disagree at one end, which may indicate a read error. The chain joins TRBV7-2 to TRBJ2-1, with TRBD1 identical over 7 bases. CDR3 length: 15 residues. The V gene's germline CDR1 is SGHTA and CDR2 FQGNSA. The CDR3, as DNA: TGCGCCAGCAGCGAAGACAGGGCGGCCTACAATGAGCAGTTCTTC. Translation: CASSEDRAAYNEQFF.

The chain links TRBV5-1 to TRBJ2-3, with 8 bases identical to TRBD1. CDR1 and CDR2 (germline): SGHRS, YFSETQ. V trimming: 0 bases; J trimming: 2 bases; junction bases outside the gene matches: 8. The CDR3 length is 17 residues. This CDR3 is CASSLGAGGGITDTQYF. The CDR3 region has the DNA TGCGCCAGCAGCTTGGGAGCAGGGGGCGGTATCACAGATACGCAGTATTTT.

This clonotype was detected once. V and J are TRBV29-1 and TRBJ1-1; D perhaps matches TRBD1 (5 bases). The V end was cut by 4 bases, the J end by 0 bases, with 9 bases between. Germline CDR1 and CDR2: SQVTM and ANQGSEA. CDR3 length: 13 amino acids. CDR3 sequence reads: CSVGGTVNTEAFF. The CDR3 region has the DNA TGCAGCGTTGGGGGGACGGTGAACACTGAAGCTTTCTTT.